This T cell receptor (beta chain) was identified in a study of T cell repertoires in cytomegalovirus infection. Overall study results and limits: Cumulated frequencies of public TCR beta families served to identify carriers of CMV plus the relevant HLA. In two of eight donors, the top clonotype was HLA-C-restricted CMV-specific.

To note about this clonotype: The antigen is undetermined.

The CDR3 loop spans 13 amino acids. Trimming left V 6 bases short and J 5 bases short, with 13 bases between. TCRdb ran MiXCR on the reads and lists one entry per CDR3 protein. The sample records approximately 910,000 distinct CDR3 sequences, approximately 31% being singletons. Sequences were derived from cultured CD8+ T cells from PBMCs, sampled from culture after CMV antigen stimulation. The chain has TRBV12-3 or TRBV12-4 and TRBJ1-1; D unresolved. This clonotype originated in a human donor in good health (CMV status not recorded). Some clones in this sample may be carry-over from other donors' samples. Here the CDR3 reads CASSFERVTEAFF. DNA of the CDR3: TGTGCCAGCAGCTTCGAGCGGGTAACTGAAGCTTTCTTT.